Listed here are 9 T cell receptor beta chains from one sample, sequenced in a study of a mutant IDH1 vaccine in newly diagnosed glioma (dated by TCRdb to the early 2020s). Library creation used the immunoSEQ multiplex PCR assay. TCRdb mirrors the immuneACCESS table, restricted to in-frame sequences. Some clones are absent from its copies; in checked studies, under half trace to an unresolved V gene, and the reason for the others is unknown. This sample has approximately 61,000 clones in its table, and 80% of those were observed once. The leading ten clones occupy approximately 6% of the sample. Their antigens are not known. Taken with the paper, the label for time point translates to: week 11, during vaccination. A 20-mer mutant IDH1 peptide at 300 micrograms in Montanide made up each vaccine dose, which was injected subcutaneously together with topical imiquimod. The input for sequencing was PBMCs, taken from a glioma patient whose treatment included an IDH1 peptide vaccine. The receptors shown here come from a man aged 45 to 65 with glioma.

V and J are TRBV2 and TRBJ2-7; tentatively, D is TRBD1 (5 bases). The V end was cut by 1 base, the J end by 6 bases, with 13 bases between. CDR3 length equals 14 residues. Germline-derived CDR1 and CDR2 are SNHLY and FYNNEI. The CDR3 spells CASSEEAGIGEQYF. The CDR3 nucleotides are TGTGCCAGCAGTGAAGAGGCAGGGATTGGCGAGCAGTACTTC.

This rearrangement joins TRBV28 to TRBJ1-4, with no clear D. Trimming removed 3 bases at V and 12 bases at J, with 14 bases between. This CDR3 contains 13 residues. Germline CDR1 and CDR2: MDHEN and SYDVKM. This chain's CDR3 is CASSLLYQEELFF. CDR3 coding DNA: TGTGCCAGCAGTTTGCTCTACCAGGAGGAACTGTTTTTT.

V is TRBV5-1 and J is TRBJ2-5; 10 nucleotides match TRBD2. The CDR3 consists of 15 residues. CDR1 and CDR2 from the germline V gene are SGHRS and YFSETQ. V was pared by 3 bases and J by 5 bases, with 7 bases of the junction left unmatched. In nucleotides, the CDR3 is TGCGCCAGCAGCTCCGGGGCAGCGGGGGGGGAGACCCAGTACTTC. Its protein product is CASSSGAAGGETQYF.

The chain joins TRBV2 to TRBJ2-5; unclear D gene. CDR3 length equals 13 residues. V was clipped by 3 bases and J by 2 bases, with 7 bases between them. CDR1 and CDR2 (germline): SNHLY, FYNNEI. The CDR3 loop is CASSDFTQETQYF. As DNA, the CDR3 is TGTGCCAGCAGTGACTTCACGCAAGAGACCCAGTACTTC.

The chain couples TRBV23-1 to TRBJ1-4; a weak D match, TRBD1 (5 bases). TRBV23-1 counts as an open reading frame of uncertain function. The length of the CDR3 is 15 residues. V was cut by 5 bases and J by 6 bases, with 16 bases left in between. CDR3 coding DNA: TGCGCCAGCAGTGCGATCCGGGACGAGGATGAAAAACTGTTTTTT. Translating gives CASSAIRDEDEKLFF.

The chain is built from TRBV2 and TRBJ2-4; D is undetermined. The CDR3 loop spans 13 amino acids. Trimming left V 8 bases short and J 4 bases short, with 12 bases between. CDR1 SNHLY and CDR2 FYNNEI come from the germline V gene. The CDR3 DNA is TGTGCCAGCGTAGCACCACAGAAAAACATTCAGTACTTC. It yields the protein CASVAPQKNIQYF.

This rearrangement joins TRBV4-1 to TRBJ2-5; maybe TRBD2 (5 bases). Germline V gene sequence: CDR1 MGHRA, CDR2 YSYEKL. The CDR3 length is 16 residues. V was clipped by 4 bases and J by 1 base, with 16 bases between them. The CDR3 region is CASSLTRGIVQETQYF. The CDR3 DNA reads TGCGCCAGCAGCCTCACCCGAGGGATAGTCCAAGAGACCCAGTACTTC.

This clone has only one observation. The rearrangement joins TRBV7-3 to TRBJ2-6, with no clear D. The germline gives CDR1 SGHTA, CDR2 FQGTGA. The CDR3 has 14 amino acids. Between the trimmed V and J ends, which lost 3 bases and 0 bases, there was a span of 3 bases. The CDR3 DNA reads as TGTGCCAGCAGCTTCAGCTCTGGGGCCAACGTCCTGACTTTC. Translation gives CASSFSSGANVLTF.

This chain connects TRBV7-9 to TRBJ2-2; a possible D gene is TRBD2 (6 bases). Trimming left V 2 bases short and J 5 bases short, with 12 bases between. This CDR3 has 15 amino acids. Germline loops: CDR1 SEHNR, CDR2 FQNEAQ (reference sequence). CDR3 sequence reads: CASSLRIGGTGELFF. In DNA, the CDR3 is TGTGCCAGCAGCTTAAGAATCGGGGGTACCGGGGAGCTGTTTTTT.